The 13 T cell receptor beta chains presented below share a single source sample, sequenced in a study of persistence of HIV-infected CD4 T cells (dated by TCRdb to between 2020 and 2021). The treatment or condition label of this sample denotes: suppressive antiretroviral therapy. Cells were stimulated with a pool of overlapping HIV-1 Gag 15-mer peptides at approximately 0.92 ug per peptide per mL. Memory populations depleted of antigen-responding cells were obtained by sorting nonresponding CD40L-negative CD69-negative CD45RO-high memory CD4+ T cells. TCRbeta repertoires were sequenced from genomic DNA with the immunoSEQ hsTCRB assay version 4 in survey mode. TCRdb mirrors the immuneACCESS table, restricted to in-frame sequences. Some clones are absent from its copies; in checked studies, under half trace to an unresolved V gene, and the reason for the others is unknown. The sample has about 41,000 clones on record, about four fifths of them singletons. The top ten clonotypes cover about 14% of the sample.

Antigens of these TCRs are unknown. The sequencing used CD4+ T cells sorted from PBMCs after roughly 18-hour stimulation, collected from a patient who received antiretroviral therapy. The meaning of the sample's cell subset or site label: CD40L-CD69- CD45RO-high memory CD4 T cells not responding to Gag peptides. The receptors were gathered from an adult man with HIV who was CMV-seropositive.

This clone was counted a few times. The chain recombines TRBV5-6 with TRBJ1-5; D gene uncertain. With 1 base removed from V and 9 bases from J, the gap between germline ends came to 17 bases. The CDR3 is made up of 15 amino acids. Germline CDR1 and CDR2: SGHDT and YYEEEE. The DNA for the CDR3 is TGTGCCAGCAGCTTGAGGGCGGCAGCCGGGCCGCCCCAGCATTTT. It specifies CASSLRAAAGPPQHF.

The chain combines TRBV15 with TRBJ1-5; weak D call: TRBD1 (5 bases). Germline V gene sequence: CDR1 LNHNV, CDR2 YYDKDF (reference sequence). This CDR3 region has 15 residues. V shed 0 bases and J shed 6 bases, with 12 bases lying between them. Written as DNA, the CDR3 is TGTGCCACCAGCAGAGATGTAGGGGAAGGTCAGCCCCAGCATTTT. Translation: CATSRDVGEGQPQHF.

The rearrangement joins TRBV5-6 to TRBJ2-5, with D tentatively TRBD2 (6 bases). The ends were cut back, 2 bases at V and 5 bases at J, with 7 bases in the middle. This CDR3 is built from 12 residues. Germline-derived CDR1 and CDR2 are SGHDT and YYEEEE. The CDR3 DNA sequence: TGTGCCAGCAGCTTAGGGAGGGAGACCCAGTACTTC. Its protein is CASSLGRETQYF.

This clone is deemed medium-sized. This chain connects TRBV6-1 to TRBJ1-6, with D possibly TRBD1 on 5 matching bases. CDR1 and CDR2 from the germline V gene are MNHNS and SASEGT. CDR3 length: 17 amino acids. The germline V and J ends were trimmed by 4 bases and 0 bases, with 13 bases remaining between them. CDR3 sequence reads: CASSAHSGSSYNSPLHF. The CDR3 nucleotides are TGTGCCAGCAGTGCCCATTCAGGGAGCTCCTATAATTCACCCCTCCACTTT.

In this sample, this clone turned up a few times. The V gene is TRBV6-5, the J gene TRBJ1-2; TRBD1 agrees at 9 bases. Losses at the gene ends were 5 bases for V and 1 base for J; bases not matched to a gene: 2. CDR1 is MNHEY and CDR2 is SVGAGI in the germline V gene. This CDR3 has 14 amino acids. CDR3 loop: CASSRDRDNYGYTF. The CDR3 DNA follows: TGTGCCAGCAGTAGGGACAGGGATAACTATGGCTACACCTTC.

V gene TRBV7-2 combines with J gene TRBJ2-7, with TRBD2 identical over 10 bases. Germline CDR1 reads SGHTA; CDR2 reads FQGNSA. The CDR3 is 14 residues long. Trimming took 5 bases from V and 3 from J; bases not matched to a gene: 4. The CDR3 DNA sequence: TGTGCCAGCAGCCCGACTAGCGGGTTCTACGAGCAGTACTTC. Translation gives CASSPTSGFYEQYF.

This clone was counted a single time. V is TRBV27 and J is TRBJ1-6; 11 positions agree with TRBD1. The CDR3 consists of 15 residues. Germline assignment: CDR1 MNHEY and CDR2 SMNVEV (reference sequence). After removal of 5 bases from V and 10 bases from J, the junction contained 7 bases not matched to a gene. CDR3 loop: CASSPEGQGVSPLHF. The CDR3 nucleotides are TGTGCCAGCAGTCCAGAGGGACAGGGGGTATCACCCCTCCACTTT.

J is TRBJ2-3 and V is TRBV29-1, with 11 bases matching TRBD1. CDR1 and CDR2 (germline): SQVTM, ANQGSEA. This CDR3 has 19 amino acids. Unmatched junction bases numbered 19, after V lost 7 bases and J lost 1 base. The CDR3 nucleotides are TGCAGCGCCGGAAAACGGGACAGGGGGACCGGGGGCCGCACAGATACGCAGTATTTT. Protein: CSAGKRDRGTGGRTDTQYF.

The DNA for the CDR3 is TGCAGCGTTAGACCCGCGACCGGGGAGCTGTTTTTT. It is translated as CSVRPATGELFF. The V and J genes are TRBV29-1 and TRBJ2-2; no definite D call. This CDR3 region has 12 residues. Germline V CDR1 and CDR2: SQVTM, ANQGSEA. The V and J ends lost 5 bases and 5 bases respectively, with 9 bases between them.

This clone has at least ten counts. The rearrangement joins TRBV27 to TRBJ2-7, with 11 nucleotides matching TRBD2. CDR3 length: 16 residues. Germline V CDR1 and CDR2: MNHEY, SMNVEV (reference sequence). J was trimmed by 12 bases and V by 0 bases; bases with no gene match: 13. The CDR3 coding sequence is TGTGCCAGCAGTTTATCGCCTGGAACTAGCGGGAGCGGGCGGTACTTC. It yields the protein CASSLSPGTSGSGRYF.

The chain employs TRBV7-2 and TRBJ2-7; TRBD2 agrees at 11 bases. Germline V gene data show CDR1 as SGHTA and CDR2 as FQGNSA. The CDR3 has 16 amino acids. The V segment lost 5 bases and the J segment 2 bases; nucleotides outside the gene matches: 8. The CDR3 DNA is TGTGCCAGCAGCCGTAGCGGGGGGGCGGGCGCCTACGAGCAGTACTTC. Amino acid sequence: CASSRSGGAGAYEQYF.

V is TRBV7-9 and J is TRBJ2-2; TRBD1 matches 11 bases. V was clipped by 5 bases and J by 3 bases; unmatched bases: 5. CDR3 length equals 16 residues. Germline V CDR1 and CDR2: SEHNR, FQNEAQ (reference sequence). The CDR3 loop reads CASSPGTGGYTGELFF. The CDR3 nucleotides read TGTGCCAGCAGCCCAGGGACAGGGGGTTACACCGGGGAGCTGTTTTTT.

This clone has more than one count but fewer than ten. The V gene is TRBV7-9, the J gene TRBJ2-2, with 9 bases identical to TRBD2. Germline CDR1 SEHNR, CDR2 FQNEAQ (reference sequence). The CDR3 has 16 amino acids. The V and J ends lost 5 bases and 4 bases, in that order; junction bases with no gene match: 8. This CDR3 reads CASSPRTSVVTGELFF. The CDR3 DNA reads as TGTGCCAGCAGCCCCCGGACTAGCGTCGTCACCGGGGAGCTGTTTTTT.